The T cell receptor beta chain described here comes from a study of blood T cell repertoires in COVID-19. Study in general: Nucleic acid was either cDNA or gDNA, and it came from T cells, B-cell-depleted T cells, or PBMCs.

Patients from Seattle were sampled longitudinally, starting during active infection. Looked up from germline, CDR1 is SGHNT and CDR2 is YYREEE (reference sequence). Between the trimmed V and J ends, which lost 1 base and 6 bases, there was a span of 5 bases. CDR3 size: 11 residues. Original analysis: Estimates of nucleated cell counts were drawn from the amplification of reference gene primers. TCRdb keeps only in-frame clones here, not all; method: immunoSEQ multiplex PCR. For V, J and clone size, that table is used; D and trimming come from the DNA. This sample has about 360,000 clones, with approximately 86% found just once.

The material sequenced was peripheral blood. This sequence originates from a woman aged 60-75 years with COVID-19, enrolled during active disease. The chain has TRBV5-4 and TRBJ2-7; D unclear. The CDR3 DNA reads TGTGCCAGCAGCTTGTCCCGCGAGCAGTACTTC. Translation: CASSLSREQYF.